This T cell receptor beta chain is drawn from a study of long-term antiretroviral therapy in people with HIV. A v3.0 immunoSEQ assay was performed at survey level. TCRdb keeps only in-frame clones here, not all; method: immunoSEQ multiplex PCR. This table has 24,000 or so clones, approximately 93% appearing once. This CDR3 comprises 13 residues. With 5 bases clipped from V and 14 bases from J, the junction kept 15 bases outside the gene matches. Germline lookup yields CDR1 SQVTM and CDR2 ANQGSEA. The source of this sequence is a woman between 40 and 50 years old with HIV. V gene TRBV29-1 combines with J gene TRBJ2-1, with TRBD1 matching over 7 bases. The specimen comprised unsorted PBMCs, sampled 7.6 years after starting antiretroviral therapy. For the CDR3, the DNA is TGCAGCGTTTATCTACAGGGGCCCCCCGTGGAGTTCTTC. Its translation is CSVYLQGPPVEFF.